The 13 T cell receptor beta chains in this list originate from one sample, sequenced in a study of beta chain features in type 1 diabetes. Study conclusions and caveats: Among patients with Type 1 diabetes, TCRB CDR3s were moderately but significantly shorter in every one of the four CD4+ subsets.

Antigen specificity for these receptors is unknown. Expressed TCRB transcripts were sequenced because the entire RNA isolate underwent reverse transcription. The assay was immunoSEQ multiplex PCR, and TCRdb's table has in-frame clones only and misses some. The table records more than 550,000 clones, roughly an eighth of them present only once. Sequenced material: naive CD4+ T cells from blood. Receptors originate from a man in his late teens or twenties with type 1 diabetes.

The V gene is TRBV5-1, the J gene TRBJ2-7; 10 bases agree with TRBD2. J lost 1 base, V lost 0 bases, and 4 bases had no gene match. The CDR3 spans 16 residues. Germline CDR1 and CDR2: SGHRS and YFSETQ. As DNA, the CDR3 is TGCGCCAGCAGCTTGGAGCTTAGCGGGGGGTCCTACGAGCAGTACTTC. Encoded protein: CASSLELSGGSYEQYF.

The CDR3: CASSDPGGPSTDTQYF. For the CDR3, the DNA is TGTGCCAGCAGTGACCCGGGGGGTCCTAGCACAGATACGCAGTATTTT. The rearrangement uses TRBV9 and TRBJ2-3; 7 nucleotides line up with TRBD2. The trim removed 5 bases at V and 0 bases at J, leaving 9 bases unmatched. The CDR3 sequence is 16 residues long. The germline V gene has CDR1 SGDLS and CDR2 YYNGEE.

The chain links TRBV6-5 to TRBJ2-7; 8 bases match TRBD2. The V gene end was trimmed by 8 bases and the J gene end by 1 base; junction bases not matched to a gene: 4. This CDR3 is 13 amino acids long. Germline CDR1 and CDR2: MNHEY and SVGAGI. CDR3 coding DNA: TGTGCCAGCCGACCGGGGGGGTCCTACGAGCAGTACTTC. It specifies CASRPGGSYEQYF.

This clone has only a few counts. CDR3 DNA sequence: TGTGCCAGCTCGCCGAACGGGGAGACCCAGTACTTC. This encodes CASSPNGETQYF. This chain links TRBV18 with TRBJ2-5, with D unclear. The CDR3 runs to 12 residues. Looked up from germline, CDR1 is KGHSH and CDR2 is LQKENI. Trimming took 6 bases from V and 5 from J, leaving 10 bases between them.

The rearrangement joins TRBV5-6 to TRBJ2-1; possibly TRBD1 for D (5 bases). V was trimmed by 7 bases and J by 2 bases, leaving 13 bases between them. The CDR3 contains 14 residues. Germline V lookup: CDR1 SGHDT, CDR2 YYEEEE. CDR3 sequence (DNA): TGTGCCAGCGGAGAACTGGACACCTACAATGAGCAGTTCTTC. Translation gives CASGELDTYNEQFF.

This clone was picked up a small number of times. J is TRBJ2-2 and V is TRBV6-5; no definite D call. This CDR3 contains 15 residues. Germline V lookup: CDR1 MNHEY, CDR2 SVGAGI. V was pared by 2 bases and J by 2 bases, with 9 bases between. The DNA of the CDR3 is TGTGCCAGCAGTTACAGGCACAGAAACACCGGGGAGCTGTTTTTT. Translation gives CASSYRHRNTGELFF.

This clone turned up a few times. The rearrangement links TRBV27 to TRBJ2-2; tentative D call: TRBD1 (5 bases). The CDR3 runs to 15 residues. CDR1 MNHEY and CDR2 SMNVEV come from the germline V gene (reference sequence). V gave up 5 bases and J gave up 0 bases, with 10 bases separating them. In DNA form, the CDR3 reads TGTGCCAGCAGTACCTCGACAGCGAACACCGGGGAGCTGTTTTTT. Translating it yields CASSTSTANTGELFF.

This clone turned up a few times. The V gene is TRBV2, the J gene TRBJ2-3; D gene unclear. The length of the CDR3 is 11 residues. The V and J ends lost 8 bases and 2 bases respectively, with 5 bases between them. Germline V lookup: CDR1 SNHLY, CDR2 FYNNEI. CDR3 DNA: TGTGCCAGCCTCAACACAGATACGCAGTATTTT. Translating it yields CASLNTDTQYF.

This clone was seen only a few times. This chain links TRBV30 with TRBJ2-1, with D maybe TRBD1 (7 bases). CDR1 GTSNPN and CDR2 SVGIG come from the germline V gene (reference sequence). V lost 3 bases and J 2 bases, leaving 11 bases between the germline ends. CDR3 length equals 14 residues. The CDR3 DNA sequence: TGTGCCTGGAGGCAGGGGGGTCCCTACAATGAGCAGTTCTTC. Translation gives CAWRQGGPYNEQFF.

This clone was detected only a few times. This chain uses TRBV6-6 with TRBJ2-3; the D is unclear. Germline-derived CDR1 and CDR2 are MNHNY and SVGAGI (reference sequence). Trimming cost V 6 bases and J 3 bases, with 13 bases left between them. CDR3 length: 14 amino acids. CDR3 loop: CASSRSELTDTQYF. CDR3 sequence (DNA): TGTGCCAGCAGCCGAAGTGAACTGACAGATACGCAGTATTTT.

In this sample, this clone turned up a few times. This chain connects TRBV7-2 to TRBJ2-4; TRBD1 matches 9 bases. There are 15 residues in the CDR3. Per the germline V gene, CDR1 is SGHTA and CDR2 is FQGNSA. The ends lost 5 bases at V and 4 bases at J; junction bases unmatched: 6. Written as DNA, the CDR3 is TGTGCCAGCAGCGTGCCGGGACAGGGTAAAAACATTCAGTACTTC. Protein: CASSVPGQGKNIQYF.

Only a few counts were recorded for this clone. The CDR3 DNA is TGTGCCAGCAGCTTTAGTGTCGGGAGCGCAGATACGCAGTATTTT. Protein: CASSFSVGSADTQYF. The chain has TRBV7-3 and TRBJ2-3; perhaps TRBD2 as D (6 bases). Germline V CDR1 and CDR2: SGHTA, FQGTGA. The CDR3 totals 15 residues. Trimming pared 3 bases from V and 4 bases from J, leaving 14 bases between.

In its sample, this clone was seen a few times. This sequence joins TRBV10-3 and TRBJ2-1; 8 nucleotides align to TRBD2. V was clipped by 9 bases and J by 8 bases; unmatched bases: 3. Germline V gene lookup returns CDR1 ENHRY and CDR2 SYGVKD. This CDR3 contains 11 residues. The CDR3, as DNA: TGTGCCATAGGACTAGCCGATGAGCAGTTCTTC. Residues: CAIGLADEQFF.